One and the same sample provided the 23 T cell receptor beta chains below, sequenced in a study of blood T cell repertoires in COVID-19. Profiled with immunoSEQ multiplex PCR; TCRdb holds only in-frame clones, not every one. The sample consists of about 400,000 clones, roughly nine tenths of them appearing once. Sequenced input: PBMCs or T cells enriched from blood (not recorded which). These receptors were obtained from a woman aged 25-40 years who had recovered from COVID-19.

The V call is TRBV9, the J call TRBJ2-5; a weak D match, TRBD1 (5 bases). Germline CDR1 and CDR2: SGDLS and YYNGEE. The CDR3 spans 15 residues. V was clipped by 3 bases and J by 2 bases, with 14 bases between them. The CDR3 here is CASSGTGAQQETQYF. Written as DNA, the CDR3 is TGTGCCAGCAGCGGTACAGGCGCACAACAAGAGACCCAGTACTTC.

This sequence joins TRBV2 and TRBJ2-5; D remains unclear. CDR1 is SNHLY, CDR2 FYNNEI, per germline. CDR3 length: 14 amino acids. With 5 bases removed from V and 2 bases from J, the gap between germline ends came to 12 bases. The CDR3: CASSYPSLQETQYF. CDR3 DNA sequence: TGTGCCAGCAGTTACCCTAGTCTACAAGAGACCCAGTACTTC.

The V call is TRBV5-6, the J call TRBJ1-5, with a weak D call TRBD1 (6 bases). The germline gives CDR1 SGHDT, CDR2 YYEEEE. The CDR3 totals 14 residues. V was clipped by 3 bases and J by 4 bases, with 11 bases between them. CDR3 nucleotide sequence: TGTGCCAGCAGCTGGGCAGGGACAAATCAGCCCCAGCATTTT. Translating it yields CASSWAGTNQPQHF.

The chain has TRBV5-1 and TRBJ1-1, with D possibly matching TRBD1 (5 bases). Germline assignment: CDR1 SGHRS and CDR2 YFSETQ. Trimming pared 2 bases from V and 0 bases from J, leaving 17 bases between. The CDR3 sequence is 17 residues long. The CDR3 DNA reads TGCGCCAGCAGCTTACTCCTGGGGGGAGGAATGAACACTGAAGCTTTCTTT. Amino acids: CASSLLLGGGMNTEAFF.

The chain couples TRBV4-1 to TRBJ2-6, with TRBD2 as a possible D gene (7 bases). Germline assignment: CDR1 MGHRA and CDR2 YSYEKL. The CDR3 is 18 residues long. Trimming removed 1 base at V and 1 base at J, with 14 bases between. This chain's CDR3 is CASSQGGGPNSGANVLTF. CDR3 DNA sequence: TGCGCCAGCAGCCAAGGCGGGGGCCCAAATTCTGGGGCCAACGTCCTGACTTTC.

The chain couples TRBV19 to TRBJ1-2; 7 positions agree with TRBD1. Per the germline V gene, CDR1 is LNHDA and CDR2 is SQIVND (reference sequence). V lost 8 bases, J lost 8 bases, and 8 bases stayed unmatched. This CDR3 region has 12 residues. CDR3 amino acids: CASHGTAPGYTF. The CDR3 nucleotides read TGTGCCAGTCACGGGACAGCGCCCGGCTACACCTTC.

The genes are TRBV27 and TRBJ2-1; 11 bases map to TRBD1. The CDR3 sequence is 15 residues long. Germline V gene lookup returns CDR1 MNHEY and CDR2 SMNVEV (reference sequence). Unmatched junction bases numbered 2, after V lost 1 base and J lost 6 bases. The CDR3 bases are TGTGCCAGCAGTTTATTTGGACAGGGGGCCAATGAGCAGTTCTTC. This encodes CASSLFGQGANEQFF.

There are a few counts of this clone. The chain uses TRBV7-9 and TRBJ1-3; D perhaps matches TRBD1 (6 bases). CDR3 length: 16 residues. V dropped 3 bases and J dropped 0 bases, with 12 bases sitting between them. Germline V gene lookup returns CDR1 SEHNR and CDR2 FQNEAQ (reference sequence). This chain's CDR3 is CASSFGQPSSGNTIYF. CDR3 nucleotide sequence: TGTGCCAGCAGCTTCGGACAGCCGAGCTCTGGAAACACCATATATTTT.

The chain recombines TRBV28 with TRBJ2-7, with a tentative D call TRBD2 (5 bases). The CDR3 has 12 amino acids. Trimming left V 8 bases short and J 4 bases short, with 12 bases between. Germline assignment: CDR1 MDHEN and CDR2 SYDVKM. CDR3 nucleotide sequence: TGTGCCAGCTGTGTTTGGGAGTACGAGCAGTACTTC. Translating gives CASCVWEYEQYF.

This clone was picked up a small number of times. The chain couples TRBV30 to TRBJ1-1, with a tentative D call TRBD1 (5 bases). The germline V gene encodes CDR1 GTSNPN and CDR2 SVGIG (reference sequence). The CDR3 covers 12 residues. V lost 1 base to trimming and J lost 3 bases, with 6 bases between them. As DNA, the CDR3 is TGTGCCTGGAGTGAACAGGACACTGAAGCTTTCTTT. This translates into CAWSEQDTEAFF.

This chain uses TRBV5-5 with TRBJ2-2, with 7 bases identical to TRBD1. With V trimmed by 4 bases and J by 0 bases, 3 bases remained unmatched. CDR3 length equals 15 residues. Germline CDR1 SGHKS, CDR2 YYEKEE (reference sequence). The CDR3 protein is CASSLDRANTGELFF. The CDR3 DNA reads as TGTGCCAGCAGCCTCGACAGGGCGAACACCGGGGAGCTGTTTTTT.

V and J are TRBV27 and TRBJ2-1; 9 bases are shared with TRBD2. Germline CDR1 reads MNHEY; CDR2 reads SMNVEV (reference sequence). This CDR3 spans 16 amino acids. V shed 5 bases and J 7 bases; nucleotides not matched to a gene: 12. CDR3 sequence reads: CASSPLGGRATNEQFF. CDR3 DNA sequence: TGTGCCAGCAGTCCCCTCGGCGGGAGGGCCACAAATGAGCAGTTCTTC.

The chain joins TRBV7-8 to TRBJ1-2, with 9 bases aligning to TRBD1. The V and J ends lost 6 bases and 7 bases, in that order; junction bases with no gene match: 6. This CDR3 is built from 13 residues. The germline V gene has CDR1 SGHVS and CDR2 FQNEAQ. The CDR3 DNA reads TGTGCCAGCAGGGAACAGGGGGCTGGTGGCTACACCTTC. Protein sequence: CASREQGAGGYTF. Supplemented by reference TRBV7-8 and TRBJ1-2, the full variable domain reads GAGVSQSPRYKVAKRGQDVALRCDPISGHVSLFWYQQALGQGPEFLTYFQNEAQLDKSGLPSDRFFAERPEGSVSTLKIQRTQQEDSAVYLCASREQGAGGYTFGSGTRLTVV.

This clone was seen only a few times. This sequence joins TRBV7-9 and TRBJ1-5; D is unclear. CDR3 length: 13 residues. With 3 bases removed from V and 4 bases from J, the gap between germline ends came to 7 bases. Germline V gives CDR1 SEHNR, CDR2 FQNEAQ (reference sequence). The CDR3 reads CASSFGGNQPQHF. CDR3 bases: TGTGCCAGCAGCTTCGGCGGGAATCAGCCCCAGCATTTT. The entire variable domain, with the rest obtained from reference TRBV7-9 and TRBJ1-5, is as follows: DTGVSQNPRHKITKRGQNVTFRCDPISEHNRLYWYRQTLGQGPEFLTYFQNEAQLEKSRLLSDRFSAERPKGSFSTLEIQRTEQGDSAMYLCASSFGGNQPQHFGDGTRLSIL.

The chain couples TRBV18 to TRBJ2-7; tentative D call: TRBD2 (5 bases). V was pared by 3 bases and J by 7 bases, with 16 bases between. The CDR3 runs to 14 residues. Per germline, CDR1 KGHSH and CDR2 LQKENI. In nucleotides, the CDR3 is TGTGCCAGCTCACCGCCGACTGGAGGAACGGAGCAGTACTTC. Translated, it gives CASSPPTGGTEQYF.

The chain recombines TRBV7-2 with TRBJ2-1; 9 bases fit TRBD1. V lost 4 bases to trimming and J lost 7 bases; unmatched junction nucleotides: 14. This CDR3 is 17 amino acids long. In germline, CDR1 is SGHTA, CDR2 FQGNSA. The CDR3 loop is CASSSRPGQGGWNEQFF. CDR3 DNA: TGTGCCAGCAGCTCCAGACCGGGACAGGGAGGCTGGAATGAGCAGTTCTTC.

The CDR3 region has the DNA TGTGCCAGCAGCCCGACAGGGAATGAGCAGTTCTTC. Translating gives CASSPTGNEQFF. The rearrangement uses TRBV7-3 and TRBJ2-1, with 7 nucleotides matching TRBD1. The CDR3 has 12 residues. CDR1 and CDR2 from the germline V gene are SGHTA and FQGTGA. The V segment lost 5 bases and the J segment 7 bases; nucleotides outside the gene matches: 2.

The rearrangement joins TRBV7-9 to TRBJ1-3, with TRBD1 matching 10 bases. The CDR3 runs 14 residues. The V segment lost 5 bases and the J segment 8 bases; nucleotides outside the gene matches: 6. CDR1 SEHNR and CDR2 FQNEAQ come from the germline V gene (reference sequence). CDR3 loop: CASSPGTGEYTIYF. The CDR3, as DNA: TGTGCCAGCAGCCCCGGGACAGGGGAATACACCATATATTTT. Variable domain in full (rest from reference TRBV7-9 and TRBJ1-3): DTGVSQNPRHKITKRGQNVTFRCDPISEHNRLYWYRQTLGQGPEFLTYFQNEAQLEKSRLLSDRFSAERPKGSFSTLEIQRTEQGDSAMYLCASSPGTGEYTIYFGEGSWLTVV.

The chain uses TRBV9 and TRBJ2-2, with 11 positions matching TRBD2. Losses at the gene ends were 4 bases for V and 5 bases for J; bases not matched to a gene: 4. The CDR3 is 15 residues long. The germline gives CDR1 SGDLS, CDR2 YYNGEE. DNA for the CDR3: TGTGCCAGCAGCATGTCTAGCGGGGGGACCGGGGAGCTGTTTTTT. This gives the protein CASSMSSGGTGELFF.

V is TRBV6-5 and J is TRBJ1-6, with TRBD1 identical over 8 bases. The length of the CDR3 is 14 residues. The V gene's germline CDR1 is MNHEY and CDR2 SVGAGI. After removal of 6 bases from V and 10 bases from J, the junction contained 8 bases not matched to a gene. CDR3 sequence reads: CASRIQGDRSPLHF. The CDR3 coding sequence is TGTGCCAGCAGGATACAGGGGGACCGGTCACCCCTCCACTTT.

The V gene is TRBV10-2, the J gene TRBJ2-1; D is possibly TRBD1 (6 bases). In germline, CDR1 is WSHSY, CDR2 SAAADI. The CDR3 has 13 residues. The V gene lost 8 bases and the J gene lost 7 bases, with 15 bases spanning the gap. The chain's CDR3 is CASSYRASNEQFF. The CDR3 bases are TGCGCCAGCTCGTACAGGGCGAGTAATGAGCAGTTCTTC.

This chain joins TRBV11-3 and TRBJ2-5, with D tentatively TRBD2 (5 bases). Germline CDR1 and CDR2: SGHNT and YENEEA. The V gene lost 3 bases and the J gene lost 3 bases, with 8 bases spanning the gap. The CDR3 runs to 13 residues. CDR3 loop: CASSFWRKETQYF. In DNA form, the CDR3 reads TGTGCCAGCAGCTTTTGGAGGAAAGAGACCCAGTACTTC.

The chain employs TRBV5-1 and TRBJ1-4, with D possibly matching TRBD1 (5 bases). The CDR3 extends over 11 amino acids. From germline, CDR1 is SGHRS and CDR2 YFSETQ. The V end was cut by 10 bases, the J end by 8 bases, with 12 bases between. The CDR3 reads CARPGGEKLFF. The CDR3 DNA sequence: TGCGCCCGACCCGGGGGAGAAAAACTGTTTTTT. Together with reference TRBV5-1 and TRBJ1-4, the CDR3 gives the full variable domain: KAGVTQTPRYLIKTRGQQVTLSCSPISGHRSVSWYQQTPGQGLQFLFEYFSETQRNKGNFPGRFSGRQFSNSRSEMNVSTLELGDSALYLCARPGGEKLFFGSGTQLSVL.